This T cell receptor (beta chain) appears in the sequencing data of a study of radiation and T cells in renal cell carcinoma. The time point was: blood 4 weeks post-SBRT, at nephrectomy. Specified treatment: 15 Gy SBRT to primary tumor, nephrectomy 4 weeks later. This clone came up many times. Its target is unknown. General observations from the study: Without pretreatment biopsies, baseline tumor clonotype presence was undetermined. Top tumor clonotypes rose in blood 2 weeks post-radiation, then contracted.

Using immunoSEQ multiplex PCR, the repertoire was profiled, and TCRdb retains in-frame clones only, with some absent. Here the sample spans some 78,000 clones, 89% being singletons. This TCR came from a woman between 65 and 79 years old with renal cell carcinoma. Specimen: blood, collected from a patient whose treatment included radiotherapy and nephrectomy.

In DNA, the CDR3 is TGTGCCAGTAGTGTACAGGGGAGCTCCTATAATTCACCCCTCCACTTT. As protein: CASSVQGSSYNSPLHF. This sequence joins TRBV19 and TRBJ1-6; 7 bases line up with TRBD1. Germline values: CDR1 LNHDA, CDR2 SQIVND (reference sequence). This CDR3 comprises 16 residues. V lost 5 bases to trimming and J lost 0 bases; unmatched junction nucleotides: 4.